This T cell receptor beta chain was sequenced for a study of human T cells and chemical hapten exposure. This clonotype was observed a few times. TCRdb re-called the RACE reads through MiXCR, storing one row per CDR3 protein. The sample shows tens of thousands of distinct CDR3 sequences, about a tenth of them seen only once. This CDR3 region has 13 residues. From germline, CDR1 is GTSNPN and CDR2 SVGIG (reference sequence). Trimming stripped 5 bases from V and 3 bases from J, with 11 bases between. Sample time point: patch test 1, 2 weeks after DPC sensitization. Regarding treatment: therapeutic diphenylcyclopropenone sensitization with weekly scalp DPC.

The TCR originated in a woman aged 45-60 years with alopecia areata. Some clones in this sample may be carry-over from other donors' samples. V usage is TRBV30 and J usage is TRBJ2-1; maybe TRBD2 (7 bases). The sample in question was whole blood, obtained in connection with sensitization to the hapten diphenylcyclopropenone (DPC). The CDR3 DNA follows: TGTGCCTGGGGGGGGGCCCACTACAATGAGCAGTTCTTC. Its protein product is CAWGGAHYNEQFF.